What follows are 17 T cell receptor beta chains derived from one specimen sequenced in a study of metastatic and nonmetastatic thyroid tumors. Every patient was untreated before thyroid surgery. MiXCR reprocessed the PCR reads for TCRdb. The profile covers about 16,000 clones, with about 30% appearing a single time and 9.5% to 15% taken by the ten largest. Sequencing was done on a sample of tumor tissue. The receptors were gathered from a male donor with papillary thyroid cancer or a benign thyroid nodule (not recorded which). Some clones in this sample may be carry-over from other donors' samples.

This clone is labeled medium-sized. The rearrangement joins TRBV3-1 to TRBJ2-7; D is unclear. The CDR3 is made up of 12 amino acids. The V end was cut by 4 bases, the J end by 0 bases, with 4 bases between. Per the germline V gene, CDR1 is LGHDT and CDR2 is YNNKEL (reference sequence). This CDR3 reads CASSLFSYEQYF. For the CDR3, the DNA is TGTGCCAGCAGCCTTTTCTCCTACGAGCAGTACTTC.

This clone was recorded a few times. V is TRBV6-1 and J is TRBJ2-2, with 15 bases matching TRBD2. The CDR3 has 16 residues. V shed 2 bases, J shed 7 bases, and the junction held 2 bases outside the gene matches. Germline assignment: CDR1 MNHNS and CDR2 SASEGT. As DNA, the CDR3 is TGTGCCAGCAGTGAATGGACTAGCGGGAGGGGCGGGGAGCTGTTTTTT. This encodes CASSEWTSGRGGELFF.

Points on this clone: The germline gene is not matched at one end of the junction; a read error may be the cause. The J gene is TRBJ2-3, the V gene TRBV6-4; maybe TRBD1 (5 bases). The CDR3 totals 13 residues. From germline, CDR1 is MRHNA and CDR2 SNTAGT. The CDR3 region has the DNA TGTGCCAGCAGTGACAGGGGCAAAGAAACGCAGTTTTTT. This encodes CASSDRGKETQFF.

V gene TRBV6-1 combines with J gene TRBJ2-7; 7 bases fit TRBD2. There are 15 residues in the CDR3. Looked up from germline, CDR1 is MNHNS and CDR2 is SASEGT. V shed 1 base and J 1 base; nucleotides not matched to a gene: 4. The CDR3 protein is CASSEESSGSYEQYF. CDR3 sequence (DNA): TGTGCCAGCAGTGAAGAGTCTAGCGGATCCTACGAGCAGTACTTC.

The chain couples TRBV6-2 or TRBV6-3 to TRBJ1-5; no clear D gene. The CDR3 is made up of 14 amino acids. The V and J ends lost 7 bases and 2 bases respectively, with 12 bases between them. Germline CDR1 is MNHEY and CDR2 is SVGEGT. CDR3 amino acids: CASKLAAGNQPQHF. The CDR3 DNA follows: TGTGCCAGCAAGTTGGCAGCCGGCAATCAGCCCCAGCATTTT.

This clone has ten or more counts. The rearrangement uses TRBV27 and TRBJ2-1; D could derive from TRBD1 or TRBD2 (5 bases each). CDR1 MNHEY and CDR2 SMNVEV come from the germline V gene (reference sequence). Trimming cost V 3 bases and J 2 bases, with 11 bases left between them. The CDR3 runs 15 residues. DNA of the CDR3: TGTGCCAGCAGTTTGGGGGAGACGGCCTACAATGAGCAGTTCTTC. It is translated as CASSLGETAYNEQFF.

V and J are TRBV5-1 and TRBJ2-3; no firm D call. The CDR3 loop spans 16 amino acids. Germline V gene data show CDR1 as SGHRS and CDR2 as YFSETQ. The V and J ends lost 0 bases and 1 base respectively, with 12 bases between them. The CDR3 is CASSLDWASRTDTQYF. The CDR3 DNA follows: TGCGCCAGCAGCTTGGATTGGGCGTCGCGCACAGATACGCAGTATTTT.

This clone was counted many times. This may come from a read error, since a much larger clone is one base off. V gene TRBV6-1 combines with J gene TRBJ1-1; no firm D call. V was pared by 8 bases and J by 7 bases, with 14 bases between. CDR3 length: 12 residues. Germline values: CDR1 MNHNS, CDR2 SASEGT. The CDR3 nucleotides are TGTGCCAGCCGCACCCCCGGGGTTGAAGCTTTCTTT. This gives the protein CASRTPGVEAFF.

In DNA, the CDR3 is TGTCCCGGCAGTGAACCGGTTAGCGGAAAGTCCTACGAGCAGTACTTC. Translated: CPGSEPVSGKSYEQYF. The rearrangement uses TRBV2 and TRBJ2-7; TRBD2 is a possible D gene (6 bases). This CDR3 has 16 amino acids. Germline CDR1 and CDR2: SNHLY and FYNNEI.

At least ten counts were recorded for this clone. This chain links TRBV25-1 with TRBJ2-4; tentative D call: TRBD1 (6 bases). Germline assignment: CDR1 MGHDK and CDR2 SYGVNS. Deletions cut 5 bases from V and 3 bases from J, with 17 bases between. The CDR3 has 16 residues. The DNA of the CDR3 is TGTGCCAGCAGTCCCCATTGGGGGCGAGACAAAAACATTCAGTACTTC. Translated, it gives CASSPHWGRDKNIQYF.

V is TRBV5-1 and J is TRBJ2-1; 9 nucleotides agree with TRBD2. From germline, CDR1 is SGHRS and CDR2 YFSETQ. Trimming at V came to 4 bases and at J to 0 bases, leaving 11 bases not matched to a gene. This CDR3 contains 18 residues. The CDR3 sequence is CASSIRTSEASSYNEQFF. CDR3 coding DNA: TGCGCCAGCAGCATACGGACTAGCGAGGCTAGCTCCTACAATGAGCAGTTCTTC.

Points on this clone: Lacking the conserved final phenylalanine or tryptophan, this CDR3 likely reflects a read error. The DNA is omitted, as the CDR3 cannot be located on it reliably, and the CDR3 follows TCRdb's listing. The rearrangement links TRBV2 to TRBJ1-1; the D call of TRBD1 is as the table states it, not checked on the DNA. Germline-derived CDR1 and CDR2 are SNHLY and FYNNEI. With termini counted, the CDR3 has 8 amino acids. This CDR3 is CASSASGR.

The rearrangement joins TRBV7-2 to TRBJ2-3; D is undetermined. Germline CDR1 SGHTA, CDR2 FQGNSA. The V and J ends lost 4 bases and 5 bases respectively, with 10 bases between them. This CDR3 spans 13 amino acids. The CDR3 is CASSSAFKDTQYF. The CDR3 DNA is TGTGCCAGCAGCTCAGCCTTCAAAGATACGCAGTATTTT.

The table lists this clone with many counts. A clone one base away is much larger, so this may be a read error. The chain has TRBV24-1 and TRBJ1-2; D is uncertain. The CDR3 has 16 amino acids. CDR1 is KGHDR and CDR2 is SFDVKD in the germline V gene. V lost 5 bases and J lost 2, with 17 bases in between. CDR3 in amino acids: CATSATGHPGNYGYTF. The CDR3 nucleotides read TGTGCCACCAGTGCCACCGGGCACCCCGGGAACTATGGCTACACCTTC.

This clone was seen a single time. V and J are TRBV5-1 and TRBJ2-2; 8 nucleotides align to TRBD1. This CDR3 is 16 amino acids long. J gave up 1 base and V 1 base, and 3 bases lay outside the gene matches. Germline-derived CDR1 and CDR2 are SGHRS and YFSETQ. The CDR3, as DNA: TGCGCCAGCAGCTTGCAGGGACAGGAGAACACCGGGGAGCTGTTTTTT. This encodes CASSLQGQENTGELFF.

This chain joins TRBV2 and TRBJ2-7; 7 nucleotides line up with TRBD1. The CDR3 is 13 amino acids. V lost 4 bases and J lost 5; bases outside the gene matches: 5. The V gene's germline CDR1 is SNHLY and CDR2 FYNNEI. The CDR3 protein is CASSGQGLDEQYF. The CDR3 DNA follows: TGTGCCAGCAGTGGACAGGGTCTCGACGAGCAGTACTTC.

This chain uses TRBV20-1 with TRBJ2-2; 9 positions match TRBD2. Germline V gives CDR1 DFQATT, CDR2 SNEGSKA (reference sequence). The CDR3 totals 16 residues. The CDR3 spells CATRSGRRSNTGELFF. The DNA for the CDR3 is TGCGCAACGAGGAGCGGGAGGCGCTCGAACACCGGGGAGCTGTTTTTT.